This T cell receptor (beta chain) stems from a study of CXCR3-negative and CXCR3-positive naive CD8 T cells. Study-wide results and limits: The study found that naive CXCR3-negative and CXCR3-positive cells shared TRBV-TRBJ usage, while memory cells differed. Comparison of naive subsets found surface CD5 to be comparable, and TCR strength was inferred on the basis of TRB CDR3 properties.

Concerning this clonotype: Its target is unknown.

Libraries were UMI-labeled 5' RACE TRB cDNA. TCRdb re-called the 5' RACE reads and gives one entry per CDR3 protein, without DNA. This sample contains tens of thousands of distinct CDR3 sequences. Germline V CDR1 and CDR2: SGHDN, FVKESK. The length of the CDR3 is 16 residues. Sequencing was performed on naive CXCR3- CD8+ T cells from blood. Subset meaning: CD45RO-CCR7+CD27+CD95- naive CD8+ T cells lacking CXCR3 (TNR3-). The clonotype was recovered from a human donor in good health. Some clones in this sample may be carry-over from other donors' samples. This sequence joins TRBV14 and TRBJ1-4. This chain's CDR3 is CASSQDFRLPNEKLFF.